These T cell receptor beta chains were read from a single sample in a study of T-cell reconstitution after alpha-beta-depleted transplantation in children. TCRdb redid the calling of the PCR reads with MiXCR, one entry per CDR3 protein. The repertoire holds 60,000 to 70,000 distinct CDR3 sequences, with 4% to 5% as singletons. The sequencing used PBMCs, mostly from graft donor cells, collected 180 days after TCRalphabeta/CD19-depleted stem cell transplant. These receptors came from a boy under two years old who had a stem cell transplant for acute myeloid leukemia, so the T cells may come from the graft donor. CDR3s include the opening cysteine and the closing phenylalanine or tryptophan. A D gene is named only where the DNA matches it firmly. Not every row has a clone size; where given, it reads once, few, many or a size class.

>many|TRBJ1-1|-|TRBV30
CAWISQRGTEAFF
TGTGCCTGGATTTCCCAGCGGGGAACTGAAGCTTTCTTT
>many|TRBJ2-1|-|TRBV7-2
CASSFTSRNEQFF
TGTGCCAGCAGCTTCACTTCGAGGAATGAGCAGTTCTTC
>many|TRBJ1-3|-|TRBV30
CAWSSGSSGNTIYF
TGTGCCTGGAGCTCCGGGTCCTCTGGAAACACCATATATTTT
>many|TRBJ1-4|-|TRBV12-3/TRBV12-4
CASSKQASTNEKLFF
TGTGCCAGCAGTAAACAGGCCTCAACTAATGAAAAACTGTTTTTT
>-|TRBJ1-1|-|TRBV5-6
CASSLEVGGTEAFF
TGTGCCAGCAGCTTGGAAGTGGGAGGGACTGAAGCTTTCTTT
>many|TRBJ1-5|-|TRBV27
CASSPRGTLSNQPQHF
TGTGCCAGCAGCCCGAGAGGGACGCTTAGCAATCAGCCCCAGCATTTT
>-|TRBJ2-4|-|TRBV29-1
CSAITLAKNIQYF
TGCAGCGCGATAACCCTAGCCAAAAACATTCAGTACTTC
>many|TRBJ2-1|TRBD2|TRBV25-1
CASSEWGPSGGAGEQFF
TGTGCCAGCAGTGAATGGGGGCCTAGCGGGGGGGCTGGGGAGCAGTTCTTC
>many|TRBJ2-3|TRBD1|TRBV5-1
CASSGTALGTDTQYF
TGCGCCAGCAGCGGGACAGCTCTAGGCACAGATACGCAGTATTTT
>many|TRBJ1-4|TRBD1|TRBV12-3/TRBV12-4
CASSLGQGMKANEKLFF
TGTGCCAGCAGCCTAGGACAGGGAATGAAGGCTAATGAAAAACTGTTTTTT
>many|TRBJ1-2|-|TRBV18
CASSPTVGGSGYTF
TGTGCCAGCTCACCTACCGTGGGGGGATCCGGCTACACCTTC
>many|TRBJ1-2|TRBD1|TRBV7-9
CASSTPGGSYGYTF
TGTGCCAGCAGCACTCCAGGGGGCAGCTATGGCTACACCTTC
>many|TRBJ2-7|-|TRBV20-1
CSASRSYEQYF
TGCAGTGCTTCGCGATCCTACGAGCAGTACTTC
>many|TRBJ2-2|-|TRBV7-8
CASSLLDTAYTGELFF
TGTGCCAGCAGCCTGCTGGACACCGCATACACCGGGGAGCTGTTTTTT
>-|TRBJ1-5|-|TRBV19
CASSIGYGGNQPQHF
TGTGCCAGTAGTATAGGTTACGGGGGGAATCAGCCCCAGCATTTT
>many|TRBJ2-7|-|TRBV7-9
CASSHSGTGFYEQYF
TGTGCCAGCAGTCACTCCGGGACGGGTTTCTACGAGCAGTACTTC
>many|TRBJ1-2|TRBD1|TRBV29-1
CSDKTGTANYGYTF
TGCAGCGACAAAACCGGGACAGCAAACTATGGCTACACCTTC
>many|TRBJ2-3|-|TRBV7-6
CASSFAGFGDTQYF
TGTGCCAGCAGCTTTGCGGGCTTCGGGGATACGCAGTATTTT
>few|TRBJ2-5|TRBD2|TRBV20-1
CCVWLASGGPLWETQYF
TGCTGTGTGTGGTTGGCTAGCGGGGGGCCCCTGTGGGAGACCCAGTACTTC
>many|TRBJ1-5|-|TRBV20-1
CSARDVGQGNQPQHF
TGCAGTGCTAGAGATGTGGGCCAGGGTAATCAGCCCCAGCATTTT
>many|TRBJ2-1|TRBD2|TRBV25-1
CASSLGGAGGLNNEQFF
TGTGCCAGCAGCTTAGGGGGTGCGGGGGGCCTTAACAATGAGCAGTTCTTC
>many|TRBJ2-2|TRBD2|TRBV20-1
CSARGPGLAVNTGELFF
TGCAGTGCTAGAGGCCCCGGACTAGCGGTAAACACCGGGGAGCTGTTTTTT